Below, 32 T cell receptor beta chains from the same sample are listed, as sequenced in a study of blood T cells in healthy people across ages. Using a J-beta primer mix together with a sample-barcoded 5' primer, a second PCR was run for about 7 to 12 cycles. TCRdb re-analysed the 5' RACE reads in MiXCR, keeping a single row per CDR3 protein. There are around 780,000 distinct CDR3 sequences in the sample; about 26% occur only once, and around 3% lies in the top ten. These records were also assigned to another study, of T cells of mothers and their children.

The sample consisted of blood. The receptors were gathered from a boy between 10 and 17 years old in good health.

With respect to this clonotype: This may arise from a read error, as a much more abundant clone is one base away. The chain recombines TRBV7-9 with TRBJ2-5; 10 bases line up with TRBD2. Germline CDR1 is SEHNR and CDR2 is FQNEAQ (reference sequence). The CDR3 runs 14 residues. The CDR3: CASSGTSDQEIQYF. The CDR3 nucleotides read TGTGCCAGCAGCGGGACTAGCGACCAAGAGATCCAGTACTTC.

This sequence joins TRBV20-1 and TRBJ1-4; 7 bases are a match to TRBD1. Germline lookup yields CDR1 DFQATT and CDR2 SNEGSKA (reference sequence). This CDR3 has 16 amino acids. Losses at the gene ends were 5 bases for V and 4 bases for J; bases not matched to a gene: 13. In DNA, the CDR3 is TGCAGTGCTCCGCCCCCGGACAGGCGTTATAATGAAAAACTGTTTTTT. Amino acid sequence: CSAPPPDRRYNEKLFF.

This clonotype was seen only a few times. This chain uses TRBV5-1 with TRBJ2-3; 9 bases fit TRBD2. The junction had 17 bases not matched to a gene; V was cut back by 0 bases and J by 6 bases. This CDR3 has 19 amino acids. Germline assignment: CDR1 SGHRS and CDR2 YFSETQ. CDR3 sequence: CASSLESGGRKGFKDTQYF. As DNA, the CDR3 is TGCGCCAGCAGCTTGGAGAGCGGGGGGCGAAAAGGATTTAAGGATACGCAGTATTTT. Full variable domain (missing parts from reference TRBV5-1 and TRBJ2-3): KAGVTQTPRYLIKTRGQQVTLSCSPISGHRSVSWYQQTPGQGLQFLFEYFSETQRNKGNFPGRFSGRQFSNSRSEMNVSTLELGDSALYLCASSLESGGRKGFKDTQYFGPGTRLTVL.

The rearrangement links TRBV10-3 to TRBJ1-6; no clear D. The CDR3 runs to 15 residues. The germline V gene encodes CDR1 ENHRY and CDR2 SYGVKD. V dropped 3 bases and J dropped 7 bases, with 13 bases sitting between them. The CDR3, as DNA: TGTGCCATCAGTGATTACGAGGGAGGCAATTCACCCCTCCACTTT. Encoded protein: CAISDYEGGNSPLHF.

The J gene is TRBJ2-1, the V gene TRBV12-3 or TRBV12-4, with TRBD1 matching over 10 bases. Trimming removed 3 bases from V and 12 bases from J; junction bases left unmatched: 2. This CDR3 region has 12 residues. The CDR3 DNA follows: TGTGCCAGCAGTTTTGGGACAGGGGCGCAGTTCTTC. Translated, it gives CASSFGTGAQFF.

This clonotype showed up just a few times. This CDR3 reads CASRVGDIQETQYF. DNA of the CDR3: TGTGCCAGCAGGGTAGGCGACATCCAAGAGACCCAGTACTTC. The rearrangement joins TRBV12-3 or TRBV12-4 to TRBJ2-5; D gene ambiguous. The CDR3 extends over 14 amino acids. V dropped 6 bases and J dropped 1 base, with 12 bases sitting between them.

This clonotype was detected only a few times. The V call is TRBV19, the J call TRBJ2-7; D is perhaps TRBD1 (6 bases). CDR1 and CDR2 from the germline V gene are LNHDA and SQIVND (reference sequence). The CDR3 loop spans 12 amino acids. V was pared by 6 bases and J by 6 bases, with 12 bases between. The CDR3 region has the DNA TGTGCCAGTAGCACAGGGACCCGCGAGCAGTACTTC. This sequence encodes CASSTGTREQYF.

A note on this clonotype: Mismatch with germline at one junction end may stem from a read error. The chain carries TRBV11-2 and TRBJ1-5; D gene unclear. The CDR3 runs 13 residues. The V gene's germline CDR1 is SGHAT and CDR2 FQNNGV. The CDR3 is CASSSGGNRPQHF. For the CDR3, the DNA is TGTGCCAGCAGCTCCGGCGGCAATCGGCCCCAGCATTTT.

V usage is TRBV12-3 or TRBV12-4 and J usage is TRBJ2-5; the D gene is possibly TRBD2 (6 bases). The germline V and J ends were trimmed by 3 bases and 1 base, with 12 bases remaining between them. The CDR3 is 15 amino acids. For the CDR3, the DNA is TGTGCCAGCAGTTTGGGTAATAGCGGCCAAGAGACCCAGTACTTC. It is translated as CASSLGNSGQETQYF.

V is TRBV29-1 and J is TRBJ1-1; D is perhaps TRBD1 (5 bases). Germline CDR1 is SQVTM and CDR2 is ANQGSEA. The CDR3 is 12 residues long. Trimming took off 7 bases at V and 4 bases at J, with 13 bases between the two ends. The CDR3 reads CSAPGESTEAFF. The DNA of the CDR3 is TGCAGCGCGCCGGGGGAAAGCACTGAAGCTTTCTTT.

In regard to this clonotype: The CDR3 carries no conserved terminal phenylalanine or tryptophan, so it likely arises from a read error. This rearrangement joins TRBV20-1 to TRBJ2-6; D not resolved. This CDR3 is built from 12 residues. Trimming removed 4 bases from V and 2 bases from J, with 3 bases in between. CDR1 DFQATT and CDR2 SNEGSKA come from the germline V gene (reference sequence). The CDR3 bases are TGCAGTGCTACTGCTGGGGCCAACGTCCTGACTCTC. This gives the protein CSATAGANVLTL.

The chain recombines TRBV27 with TRBJ1-6; tentative D call: TRBD1 (6 bases). Germline-derived CDR1 and CDR2 are MNHEY and SMNVEV (reference sequence). This CDR3 is built from 16 residues. Trimming stripped 3 bases from V and 0 bases from J, with 9 bases between. This CDR3 reads CASSFQGSSYNSPLHF. CDR3 coding DNA: TGTGCCAGCAGTTTCCAGGGGAGCTCCTATAATTCACCCCTCCACTTT.

The V call is TRBV9, the J call TRBJ2-3; D is ambiguous. The CDR3 has 13 residues. Germline loops: CDR1 SGDLS, CDR2 YYNGEE. The V end lost 7 bases, the J end lost 3 bases, and 12 bases lay between the germline ends. CDR3 nucleotide sequence: TGTGCCAGCGGCGAAAGGGTAACAGATACGCAGTATTTT. Its protein is CASGERVTDTQYF.

Ten or more counts support this clonotype. This chain links TRBV5-1 with TRBJ1-4; D not certain. Germline V gene lookup returns CDR1 SGHRS and CDR2 YFSETQ. Trimming pared 2 bases from V and 4 bases from J, leaving 9 bases between. This CDR3 has 14 amino acids. In DNA form, the CDR3 reads TGCGCCAGCAGCTTCGGCGGTGATAATGAAAAACTGTTTTTT. The encoded protein is CASSFGGDNEKLFF.

The genes are TRBV6-5 and TRBJ2-5; 9 positions agree with TRBD1. This CDR3 is 12 amino acids long. V gave up 8 bases and J gave up 5 bases; unmatched junction bases: 3. CDR1 and CDR2 from the germline V gene are MNHEY and SVGAGI. The DNA of the CDR3 is TGTGCCAGCGCCGACAGGGGGGAGACCCAGTACTTC. Translating it yields CASADRGETQYF.

This clonotype showed up just a few times. The gene calls are TRBV2 and TRBJ2-2; no clear D. Germline V gene lookup returns CDR1 SNHLY and CDR2 FYNNEI. CDR3 length: 15 amino acids. Trimming removed 4 bases at V and 4 bases at J, with 13 bases between. The CDR3 protein is CASSVWGLGTGELFF. CDR3 nucleotides: TGTGCCAGCAGTGTATGGGGTCTCGGCACCGGGGAGCTGTTTTTT. Supplemented by reference TRBV2 and TRBJ2-2, the full variable domain reads EPEVTQTPSHQVTQMGQEVILRCVPISNHLYFYWYRQILGQKVEFLVSFYNNEISEKSEIFDDQFSVERPDGSNFTLKIRSTKLEDSAMYFCASSVWGLGTGELFFGEGSRLTVL.

This rearrangement joins TRBV28 to TRBJ2-1; D not resolved. Per the germline V gene, CDR1 is MDHEN and CDR2 is SYDVKM. V was trimmed by 7 bases and J by 0 bases, leaving 7 bases between them. This CDR3 comprises 13 residues. CDR3 sequence reads: CASKFSSYNEQFF. The CDR3 DNA reads as TGTGCCAGCAAATTCAGCTCCTACAATGAGCAGTTCTTC.

The chain combines TRBV7-9 with TRBJ1-2, with D possibly matching TRBD1 (5 bases). Germline CDR1 SEHNR, CDR2 FQNEAQ (reference sequence). The CDR3 spans 17 residues. V lost 0 bases and J 3 bases, leaving 17 bases between the germline ends. CDR3 loop: CASSLAERQTNYYGYTF. CDR3 sequence (DNA): TGTGCCAGCAGCTTAGCGGAGCGACAGACAAACTACTATGGCTACACCTTC. The variable domain in full, completed from reference TRBV7-9 and TRBJ1-2, reads DTGVSQNPRHKITKRGQNVTFRCDPISEHNRLYWYRQTLGQGPEFLTYFQNEAQLEKSRLLSDRFSAERPKGSFSTLEIQRTEQGDSAMYLCASSLAERQTNYYGYTFGSGTRLTVV.

In its sample, this clonotype was seen a few times. V gene TRBV13 combines with J gene TRBJ2-7; 10 positions match TRBD1. V trimming: 5 bases; J trimming: 3 bases; junction bases outside the gene matches: 7. CDR1 is PRHDT and CDR2 is FYEKMQ in the germline V gene (reference sequence). This CDR3 has 15 residues. The CDR3, as DNA: TGTGCCAGCAGCCCCAAGGGACAGGGGCTCTACGAGCAGTACTTC. Protein sequence: CASSPKGQGLYEQYF.

The J gene is TRBJ2-2, the V gene TRBV7-2, with unresolved D. Deletions cut 4 bases from V and 6 bases from J, with 12 bases between. Germline V gives CDR1 SGHTA, CDR2 FQGNSA. CDR3 size: 14 residues. The CDR3 region has the DNA TGTGCCAGCAGCTCCAAGATTTGGGCCGGGGAGCTGTTTTTT. Protein: CASSSKIWAGELFF. The full variable domain, with the rest looked up from reference TRBV7-2 and TRBJ2-2, is GAGVSQSPSNKVTEKGKDVELRCDPISGHTALYWYRQSLGQGLEFLIYFQGNSAPDKSGLPSDRFSAERTGGSVSTLTIQRTQQEDSAVYLCASSSKIWAGELFFGEGSRLTVL.

The J gene is TRBJ2-1, the V gene TRBV4-2, with D possibly matching TRBD1 (6 bases). V was trimmed by 8 bases and J by 7 bases, leaving 15 bases between them. CDR1 is LGHNA and CDR2 is YNFKEQ in the germline V gene. CDR3 size: 13 residues. CDR3 DNA sequence: TGTGCCAGCGGACTCAATCAGGGGAATGAGCAGTTCTTC. Its translation: CASGLNQGNEQFF.

This chain joins TRBV27 and TRBJ2-5; 7 bases match TRBD1. The DNA end is a closer match to TRBJ2-7, so the J assignment may be wrong. This CDR3 comprises 15 residues. The germline gives CDR1 MNHEY, CDR2 SMNVEV (reference sequence). CDR3 nucleotide sequence: TGTGCCAGCAAACCGTGGACAGGTCAATCCTACGAGCAGTACTTC. Translation: CASKPWTGQSYEQYF.

The chain carries TRBV12-3 or TRBV12-4 and TRBJ2-6; TRBD1 matches at 8 bases. The CDR3 has 14 residues. The J segment lost 2 bases and the V segment lost 6 bases, leaving 0 bases of the junction unmatched. The chain's CDR3 is CASRQGAGANVLTF. DNA of the CDR3: TGTGCCAGCAGACAGGGGGCTGGGGCCAACGTCCTGACTTTC.

A note on this clonotype: A read error is likely, as this CDR3 ends without the conserved phenylalanine or tryptophan. The chain has TRBV28 and TRBJ2-3, with unresolved D. The CDR3 totals 15 residues. Between the trimmed V and J ends, which lost 10 bases and 2 bases, there was a span of 19 bases. The V gene's germline CDR1 is MDHEN and CDR2 SYDVKM. In DNA, the CDR3 is TGTGCCACTGAGACCCTGGCGGCCACCACAGATACGCAGTATCTT. Protein product: CATETLAATTDTQYL.

This clonotype was counted between two and nine times. The rearrangement joins TRBV16 to TRBJ1-1; no firm D call. Trimming removed 1 base at V and 3 bases at J, with 12 bases between. The CDR3 has 15 residues. The germline gives CDR1 KGHSY, CDR2 FQNENV. The CDR3 spells CASSQYPSIDTEAFF. The CDR3 coding sequence is TGTGCCAGCAGCCAATACCCAAGTATCGACACTGAAGCTTTCTTT.

This chain uses TRBV6-1 with TRBJ2-7; possible D gene TRBD2, 7 bases. CDR1 MNHNS and CDR2 SASEGT come from the germline V gene. V lost 6 bases and J lost 0, with 15 bases in between. This CDR3 has 15 amino acids. The CDR3 loop reads CASSPRRGPSYEQYF. CDR3 bases: TGTGCCAGCAGCCCCCGGCGGGGGCCCTCCTACGAGCAGTACTTC.

The CDR3 loop is CASSSRTGKFEQYF. The CDR3 coding sequence is TGTGCCAGCAGTTCCCGGACAGGGAAATTCGAGCAGTACTTC. The genes are TRBV27 and TRBJ2-7, with TRBD1 identical over 8 bases. J lost 6 bases, V lost 4 bases, and 8 bases had no gene match. Germline CDR1 is MNHEY and CDR2 is SMNVEV (reference sequence). The CDR3 spans 14 residues.

V is TRBV9 and J is TRBJ2-1; 11 bases line up with TRBD2. Germline CDR1 and CDR2: SGDLS and YYNGEE. The CDR3 consists of 16 residues. The ends lost 0 bases at V and 7 bases at J; junction bases unmatched: 6. CDR3 sequence (DNA): TGTGCCAGCAGCGTAGGGCTAGCGGGGGGCCGGAATGAGCAGTTCTTC. This sequence encodes CASSVGLAGGRNEQFF.

This clonotype was recorded a few times. The V call is TRBV27, the J call TRBJ1-2; 7 bases align to TRBD1. V was pared by 4 bases and J by 0 bases, with 11 bases of the junction left unmatched. The CDR3 contains 17 residues. Germline values: CDR1 MNHEY, CDR2 SMNVEV (reference sequence). This chain's CDR3 is CASSSRGQPKTNYGYTF. Written as DNA, the CDR3 is TGTGCCAGCAGTTCGCGGGGACAGCCAAAGACTAACTATGGCTACACCTTC.

This clonotype was seen a handful of times. The chain recombines TRBV28 with TRBJ2-1; 7 positions match TRBD2. The CDR3 runs 13 residues. The J segment lost 12 bases and the V segment lost 2 bases, leaving 7 bases of the junction unmatched. Germline lookup yields CDR1 MDHEN and CDR2 SYDVKM. The DNA for the CDR3 is TGTGCCAGCAGTTTAGGACTAGGCGGAGGGCAGTTCTTC. Residues: CASSLGLGGGQFF.

This clonotype appeared a few times. The chain employs TRBV7-2 and TRBJ2-5; the D is unclear. TRBJ2-7 explains the end of the DNA better; the J call may be wrong. The germline V gene has CDR1 SGHTA and CDR2 FQGNSA. This CDR3 comprises 15 residues. CDR3 DNA: TGTGCCAGCAGCTTAGGCGGTATACGTTCCTACGAGCAGTACTTC. Its translation: CASSLGGIRSYEQYF.

This clonotype has just a few counts. V gene TRBV29-1 combines with J gene TRBJ2-3, with D hard to call. CDR1 and CDR2 from the germline V gene are SQVTM and ANQGSEA. This CDR3 region has 13 residues. V was pared by 5 bases and J by 4 bases, with 13 bases between. Here the CDR3 reads CSVYEPSADTQYF. In nucleotides, the CDR3 is TGCAGCGTTTATGAGCCCTCCGCAGATACGCAGTATTTT.